The text below deals with one TCR beta chain. This clone was observed once. There is no known antigen for this receptor. No base qualities exist here, and no much larger clone lies one base off it. Library construction relied on the immunoSEQ multiplex PCR assay. For the original study's pipeline: To diagnose cytomegalovirus status from the catalog of TCR beta chain sequences, a statistical classification framework was built. Held by TCRdb, this immuneACCESS table contains in-frame sequences only and omits some clones. Under half of the omission traces to an unresolved V gene where checked; the cause of the rest is unknown. V and J calls and clone size are given by that table; D and trimming were obtained from the DNA. The sample records around 140,000 clones, 75% to 90% of which are singletons. In total, the top ten clones hold roughly 1.2% of the sample. The donors were included in the validation cohort of 100 to 150 subjects, a group kept apart from the approximately 650-subject first cohort.

The data stem from a study of cytomegalovirus exposure and HLA in healthy donors (dated by TCRdb to 2016 to 2017). General notes on the study: A later analysis indicated that the 120 or so validation repertoires were generated on the platform also employed for the approximately 690 repertoires of the first cohort. The study aimed to test whether signatures of past pathogen exposure could be identified by cataloging public T cell receptors. In addition to the first cohort of 500 to 850 subjects, a separate validation cohort of under 150 different subjects was used. High-throughput TCR immunosequencing, statistical association of individual TCRs with disease status, and machine learning were combined to predict cytomegalovirus infection status. The paper's findings and limits, for the study overall: Subsequent analysis determined that TCRs grouped into clusters in the first cohort also showed a tendency toward co-occurrence across the 120 validation repertoires, and approximately 94% of cluster scores exceeded 0. It was suggested by the authors that the approach could potentially be generalized to other disease states and immunological phenotypes. In vitro tests confirmed that a few of the cytomegalovirus-associated TCR beta chains recognize cytomegalovirus antigens. Across donors, most TCR sequences were observed very rarely, whereas some public TCRs were present in many individuals. The study gave a list of roughly 150 TCR beta chains associated with cytomegalovirus. A later analysis had no HLA typing for the validation cohort, so co-occurrence there was scored across all 110 or so repertoires. In both the original and validation cohorts, the classifier was reported to diagnose cytomegalovirus status with high specificity and sensitivity.

The CDR3 numbers 13 residues from cysteine through phenylalanine. The kept DNA is CDR3 alone, 39 bases in frame from the first base. Reading the germline V gene gives CDR1 MNHNS and CDR2 SASEGT. The junction carries 12 bases between V and J, which are trimmed by 4 bases and 8 bases respectively. The rearrangement combines TRBV6-1 with TRBJ2-1; there is no confident call for the D gene. Source material: PBMCs. The TCR sequence derives from a young woman in good health and CMV-seronegative. The CDR3 corresponds to CASSVSSRDEQFF. The DNA reads as follows: TGTGCCAGCAGTGTTTCGTCCCGGGATGAGCAGTTCTTC.